Shown below are 25 T cell receptor beta chains from a single sample sequenced in a study of shared clonotypes between healthy human individuals. Some clones are missing from TCRdb's copy, which holds only in-frame ones; the method was immunoSEQ multiplex PCR. The table lists 2 million to 2.5 million clones, less than 95% of them singletons. Sequenced sample: naive CD4+ T cells from PBMCs. Subset in this sample: CD45RA+ positively selected. These receptors originate from a man in his late teens or twenties in good health. Some clones in this sample may be carry-over from other donors' samples.

This chain uses TRBV30 with TRBJ1-5; TRBD1 agrees at 9 bases. Germline CDR1 reads GTSNPN; CDR2 reads SVGIG (reference sequence). This CDR3 region has 15 residues. The J segment lost 3 bases and the V segment lost 2 bases, leaving 5 bases of the junction unmatched. This chain's CDR3 is CAWSLTGGHNQPQHF. For the CDR3, the DNA is TGTGCCTGGAGTCTCACAGGGGGCCACAATCAGCCCCAGCATTTT.

This chain connects TRBV7-9 to TRBJ1-5; 11 bases map to TRBD1. Germline CDR1 and CDR2: SEHNR and FQNEAQ (reference sequence). V dropped 4 bases and J dropped 11; count of bases not matched to a gene: 10. CDR3 length: 15 amino acids. CDR3 coding DNA: TGTGCCAGCAGCTCTGGACAGGGGGCGTTATCAGCCCAGCATTTT. This sequence encodes CASSSGQGALSAQHF.

This chain connects TRBV30 to TRBJ1-2; D unresolved. Germline V CDR1 and CDR2: GTSNPN, SVGIG (reference sequence). The CDR3 is 14 residues long. The germline V and J ends were trimmed by 0 bases and 2 bases, with 10 bases remaining between them. The CDR3 nucleotides read TGTGCCTGGAGTGTAAATTCGCTAAACTATGGCTACACCTTC. Translating it yields CAWSVNSLNYGYTF. Together with reference TRBV30 and TRBJ1-2, the CDR3 gives the full variable domain: SQTIHQWPATLVQPVGSPLSLECTVEGTSNPNLYWYRQAAGRGLQLLFYSVGIGQISSEVPQNLSASRPQDRQFILSSKKLLLSDSGFYLCAWSVNSLNYGYTFGSGTRLTVV.

The chain has TRBV11-3 and TRBJ2-3; D remains unclear. Germline CDR1 SGHNT, CDR2 YENEEA. V lost 2 bases, J lost 0 bases, and 9 bases lay in between. CDR3 length: 15 amino acids. For the CDR3, the DNA is TGTGCCAGCAGCTTACGGTCAACTAGCACAGATACGCAGTATTTT. This sequence encodes CASSLRSTSTDTQYF.

The chain recombines TRBV29-1 with TRBJ2-1; 10 bases match TRBD2. The CDR3 is 18 residues long. The V segment lost 1 base and the J segment 0 bases; nucleotides outside the gene matches: 9. The germline V gene encodes CDR1 SQVTM and CDR2 ANQGSEA. This CDR3 is CSVEGGAGGLFSYNEQFF. CDR3 DNA: TGCAGCGTTGAAGGGGGAGCGGGAGGGTTATTCTCCTACAATGAGCAGTTCTTC.

The CDR3 DNA reads as TGTGCCTGGAGTGGAGTAAGGTCGGATGGCTACACCTTC. It codes for CAWSGVRSDGYTF. The chain has TRBV30 and TRBJ1-2; D ambiguous. V was cut by 1 base and J by 6 bases, with 12 bases left in between. The germline gives CDR1 GTSNPN, CDR2 SVGIG (reference sequence). This CDR3 contains 13 residues.

The rearrangement uses TRBV7-8 and TRBJ2-7; D is unresolved. Germline V CDR1 and CDR2: SGHVS, FQNEAQ. The germline V and J ends were trimmed by 3 bases and 0 bases, with 12 bases remaining between them. The CDR3 has 15 amino acids. CDR3 in amino acids: CASSLIARSSYEQYF. For the CDR3, the DNA is TGTGCCAGCAGCTTGATCGCCAGGAGCTCCTACGAGCAGTACTTC.

This clone was counted once. Other DNA sequences in the sample encode the same CDR3. CDR3 sequence: CASSLARGPDTQYF. In DNA, the CDR3 is TGTGCCAGCAGCTTAGCACGCGGTCCAGATACGCAGTATTTT. The chain combines TRBV7-2 with TRBJ2-3; D not certain. The CDR3 runs 14 residues. Trimming shortened V by 0 bases and J by 4 bases, and 8 bases separated the two germline ends. Per germline, CDR1 SGHTA and CDR2 FQGNSA.

This chain uses TRBV6-1 with TRBJ1-4; weak D call: TRBD1 (5 bases). The CDR3 has 18 amino acids. V shed 1 base and J shed 7 bases, with 22 bases lying between them. Germline lookup yields CDR1 MNHNS and CDR2 SASEGT. The CDR3 DNA sequence: TGTGCCAGCAGTGAAGGGATTAACCAACAGGAAGAAGTTGAAAAACTGTTTTTT. Its translation: CASSEGINQQEEVEKLFF.

V usage is TRBV6-6 and J usage is TRBJ2-7, with 7 bases aligning to TRBD1. This CDR3 spans 15 amino acids. Germline V CDR1 and CDR2: MNHNY, SVGAGI (reference sequence). J lost 4 bases, V lost 0 bases, and 6 bases had no gene match. Here the CDR3 reads CASSYSGTVRYEQYF. The CDR3 nucleotides are TGTGCCAGCAGTTACTCCGGGACAGTAAGATACGAGCAGTACTTC.

The chain couples TRBV18 to TRBJ2-7; 9 bases fit TRBD1. Trimming at V came to 3 bases and at J to 0 bases, leaving 6 bases not matched to a gene. Germline lookup yields CDR1 KGHSH and CDR2 LQKENI. The CDR3 consists of 16 residues. The CDR3: CASSPQGQGSSYEQYF. The CDR3 DNA reads TGTGCCAGCTCACCGCAGGGACAGGGCAGCTCCTACGAGCAGTACTTC. Looking up the rest from reference TRBV18 and TRBJ2-7 gives the full variable domain: NAGVMQNPRHLVRRRGQEARLRCSPMKGHSHVYWYRQLPEEGLKFMVYLQKENIIDESGMPKERFSAEFPKEGPSILRIQQVVRGDSAAYFCASSPQGQGSSYEQYFGPGTRLTVT.

The CDR3 here is CASSSDSSTNQPQHF. For the CDR3, the DNA is TGTGCCAGTAGTTCGGACAGCTCAACAAATCAGCCCCAGCATTTT. The gene calls are TRBV19 and TRBJ1-5; a possible D gene is TRBD1 (6 bases). This CDR3 contains 15 residues. V dropped 5 bases and J dropped 4 bases, with 15 bases sitting between them. The germline V gene has CDR1 LNHDA and CDR2 SQIVND (reference sequence).

V and J are TRBV7-9 and TRBJ2-5; 11 bases fit TRBD2. Germline V gene lookup returns CDR1 SEHNR and CDR2 FQNEAQ (reference sequence). CDR3 length equals 16 residues. Trimming took 7 bases from V and 0 from J; bases not matched to a gene: 7. The CDR3 bases are TGTGCCAGCAACGAAGCGACTAGCGGGAACCAAGAGACCCAGTACTTC. Translation: CASNEATSGNQETQYF.

The rearrangement links TRBV6-5 to TRBJ2-7, with a possible D match to TRBD1 (6 bases). Germline lookup yields CDR1 MNHEY and CDR2 SVGAGI. This CDR3 is 14 amino acids long. Trimming removed 4 bases at V and 3 bases at J, with 13 bases between. CDR3 residues: CASSSNRDLYEQYF. Here the CDR3 DNA reads TGTGCCAGCAGTTCGAACAGGGACCTCTACGAGCAGTACTTC.

The DNA for the CDR3 is TGTGCCAGCAGGAGTAGCGGGAGGGCCGGAGATACGCAGTATTTT. Translation: CASRSSGRAGDTQYF. The chain has TRBV2 and TRBJ2-3; 11 bases match TRBD2. The germline V gene has CDR1 SNHLY and CDR2 FYNNEI. V shed 6 bases and J 5 bases; nucleotides not matched to a gene: 7. This CDR3 spans 15 amino acids.

The chain has TRBV11-1 and TRBJ1-2; 9 bases are a match to TRBD1. Per the germline V gene, CDR1 is SGHAT and CDR2 is FQDESV (reference sequence). The CDR3 is 12 amino acids. V was pared by 5 bases and J by 8 bases, with 3 bases of the junction left unmatched. CDR3 amino acids: CASSRGQGGYTF. The CDR3 DNA reads as TGTGCCAGCAGCCGAGGACAGGGGGGCTACACCTTC.

V and J are TRBV20-1 and TRBJ2-5; the D is unclear. Germline CDR1 reads DFQATT; CDR2 reads SNEGSKA (reference sequence). This CDR3 contains 10 residues. Trimming left V 6 bases short and J 7 bases short, with 9 bases between. In DNA form, the CDR3 reads TGCAGTGCCCCTGCGGCGACCCAGTACTTC. Encoded protein: CSAPAATQYF.

The chain employs TRBV11-2 and TRBJ2-5; 8 nucleotides align to TRBD1. Germline trimming cut 4 bases from V and 5 bases from J; bases unmatched to any gene: 3. Germline V gene sequence: CDR1 SGHAT, CDR2 FQNNGV. CDR3 length equals 13 residues. Here the CDR3 DNA reads TGTGCCAGCAGCTCACACAGGGGGGAGACCCAGTACTTC. Translating gives CASSSHRGETQYF. Based on the CDR3 plus reference TRBV11-2 and TRBJ2-5, the full variable domain is EAGVAQSPRYKIIEKRQSVAFWCNPISGHATLYWYQQILGQGPKLLIQFQNNGVVDDSQLPKDRFSAERLKGVDSTLKIQPAKLEDSAVYLCASSSHRGETQYFGPGTRLLVL.

The V and J genes are TRBV5-1 and TRBJ2-7, with 10 bases aligning to TRBD2. Looked up from germline, CDR1 is SGHRS and CDR2 is YFSETQ. The trim removed 4 bases at V and 5 bases at J, leaving 9 bases unmatched. The CDR3 runs to 15 residues. The CDR3 coding sequence is TGCGCCAGCAGCAGAGGGACTAGCGCATTGAACGAGCAGTACTTC. It yields the protein CASSRGTSALNEQYF.

V is TRBV6-1 and J is TRBJ2-4, with a possible D match to TRBD2 (5 bases). There are 15 residues in the CDR3. Germline V gives CDR1 MNHNS, CDR2 SASEGT. Trimming stripped 0 bases from V and 7 bases from J, with 13 bases between. CDR3 sequence: CASSEAAGYRNIQYF. The DNA of the CDR3 is TGTGCCAGCAGTGAAGCGGCGGGTTATCGGAACATTCAGTACTTC.

A note on this clone: The same CDR3 can be traced to other DNA sequences in this sample. This chain links TRBV7-9 with TRBJ1-4; D not resolved. The germline V gene encodes CDR1 SEHNR and CDR2 FQNEAQ (reference sequence). V lost 1 base, J lost 4 bases, and 7 bases lay in between. The CDR3 runs to 14 residues. CDR3 sequence (DNA): TGTGCCAGCAGCTTAGGCGGCTTTAATGAAAAACTGTTTTTT. Translation: CASSLGGFNEKLFF.

The chain links TRBV28 to TRBJ2-2; no reliable D call. The CDR3 contains 15 residues. V was shortened by 0 bases and J by 5 bases, with 10 bases between the two germline ends. The germline gives CDR1 MDHEN, CDR2 SYDVKM. CDR3 loop: CASSLWEHSTGELFF. In nucleotides, the CDR3 is TGTGCCAGCAGTTTATGGGAACACTCGACCGGGGAGCTGTTTTTT.

V gene TRBV21-1 combines with J gene TRBJ2-7; the D call TRBD2 from the table was never checked on the DNA. TRBV21-1 is recorded as a pseudogene. CDR3 length: 15 amino acids. The CDR3 loop is CASSPPLAEDYEQYF. CDR3 bases: TGTGCCAGCAGCCCCCCCCTAGCGGAGGACTACGAGCAGTACTTC.

This sequence joins TRBV7-3 and TRBJ2-6; D not resolved. With 5 bases removed from V and 4 bases from J, the gap between germline ends came to 9 bases. Germline assignment: CDR1 SGHTA and CDR2 FQGTGA. The CDR3 runs to 14 residues. CDR3 bases: TGTGCCAGCAGCACAGCCCTCGGGGCCAACGTCCTGACTTTC. Its protein product is CASSTALGANVLTF.

This chain connects TRBV4-1 to TRBJ1-4; possibly TRBD1 for D (5 bases). Germline V gene data show CDR1 as MGHRA and CDR2 as YSYEKL. V lost 4 bases and J 0 bases, leaving 9 bases between the germline ends. This CDR3 comprises 15 residues. CDR3: CASSPLGATNEKLFF. DNA of the CDR3: TGCGCCAGCAGCCCTCTGGGGGCAACTAATGAAAAACTGTTTTTT.